This paragraph covers one T cell receptor (beta chain) sequence. What it binds is unknown. Produced via immunoSEQ multiplex PCR; TCRdb's table is partial and in-frame only. The table has some 170,000 clones, nearly 90% seen once. These data originate in a study of cytotoxic CD8 clonotypes in ibrutinib-treated CLL. Points from the study as a whole: Baseline clonality was higher than in age-matched healthy donors and moved in step with circulating CD8+ T-cell counts.

The sequence derives from a human donor with chronic lymphocytic leukemia. The sequencing used PBMCs, collected at disease progression, from a patient treated with ibrutinib.

The CDR3 DNA sequence: TGTGCCAGCAGTAAACAGGTCCAAGAGACCCAGTACTTC. Amino acid sequence: CASSKQVQETQYF. V gene TRBV6-1 combines with J gene TRBJ2-5; maybe TRBD1 (5 bases). The germline CDR1 and CDR2 sequences are MNHNS and SASEGT. This CDR3 is built from 13 residues. V shed 5 bases and J shed 1 base, with 8 bases lying between them.